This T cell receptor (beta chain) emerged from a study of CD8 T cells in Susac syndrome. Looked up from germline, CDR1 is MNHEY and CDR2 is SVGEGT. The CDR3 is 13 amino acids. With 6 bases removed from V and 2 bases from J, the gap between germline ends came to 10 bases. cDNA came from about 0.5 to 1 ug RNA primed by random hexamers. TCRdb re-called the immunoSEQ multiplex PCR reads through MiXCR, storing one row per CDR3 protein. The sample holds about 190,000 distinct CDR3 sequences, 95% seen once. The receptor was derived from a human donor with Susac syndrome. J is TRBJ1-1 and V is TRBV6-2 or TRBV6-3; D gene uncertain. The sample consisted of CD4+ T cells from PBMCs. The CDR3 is CASRPSGNTEAFF. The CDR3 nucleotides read TGTGCCAGCAGACCCAGCGGTAACACTGAAGCTTTCTTT.